Listed here are 18 T cell receptor beta chains from one sample, sequenced in a study of cytomegalovirus exposure and HLA in healthy donors. This PCR relied on a set of 60 Vbeta primers and 13 Jbeta primers. The assay was immunoSEQ multiplex PCR, and TCRdb's table has in-frame clones only and misses some. The data contain 150,000 or so clones, approximately 74% of them seen just once; the ten biggest clones take up roughly 4%. Sequenced sample: PBMCs. These receptors originate from a man aged 18 to 29 in good health and CMV-seropositive.

This rearrangement joins TRBV5-1 to TRBJ2-5; TRBD1 matches 9 bases. The V gene end was trimmed by 0 bases and the J gene end by 5 bases; junction bases not matched to a gene: 2. There are 14 residues in the CDR3. CDR1 is SGHRS and CDR2 is YFSETQ in the germline V gene. As DNA, the CDR3 is TGCGCCAGCAGCTTGGAGGGACAGGGCGAGACCCAGTACTTC. Amino acid sequence: CASSLEGQGETQYF.

The J gene is TRBJ2-2, the V gene TRBV2, with 7 bases lining up with TRBD1. The CDR3 is 15 amino acids. V lost 2 bases and J lost 4; bases outside the gene matches: 4. The V gene's germline CDR1 is SNHLY and CDR2 FYNNEI. This chain's CDR3 is CASSETGVATGELFF. CDR3 bases: TGTGCCAGCAGTGAAACAGGGGTAGCCACCGGGGAGCTGTTTTTT.

This sequence joins TRBV4-1 and TRBJ2-3; 8 nucleotides line up with TRBD2. Germline CDR1 and CDR2: MGHRA and YSYEKL. V trimming: 1 base; J trimming: 8 bases; junction bases outside the gene matches: 11. This CDR3 contains 16 residues. The CDR3 loop is CASSQGGTRRFSTQYF. CDR3 sequence (DNA): TGCGCCAGCAGCCAAGGTGGGACTAGGAGATTTTCTACGCAGTATTTT.

This sequence joins TRBV2 and TRBJ1-4; tentatively, D is TRBD1 (6 bases). The CDR3 sequence is 17 residues long. The V end lost 7 bases, the J end lost 6 bases, and 24 bases lay between the germline ends. Per the germline V gene, CDR1 is SNHLY and CDR2 is FYNNEI. The CDR3 protein is CASTVQGMGIEDEKLFF. The CDR3 nucleotides are TGTGCCAGCACCGTGCAGGGGATGGGAATAGAGGATGAAAAACTGTTTTTT.

The chain employs TRBV6-6 and TRBJ2-7; 7 bases match TRBD1. J lost 2 bases, V lost 4 bases, and 5 bases had no gene match. Germline V gene data show CDR1 as MNHNY and CDR2 as SVGAGI (reference sequence). CDR3 length: 14 amino acids. The CDR3 coding sequence is TGTGCCAGCAGTTTGAACAGGGGCGCCTACGAGCAGTACTTC. It codes for CASSLNRGAYEQYF.

This rearrangement joins TRBV20-1 to TRBJ2-3, with D maybe TRBD2 (5 bases). Trimming took 6 bases from V and 5 from J, leaving 9 bases between them. CDR3 length: 11 amino acids. Germline CDR1 reads DFQATT; CDR2 reads SNEGSKA (reference sequence). The CDR3 DNA is TGCAGTGCAGACCGGGGAGATACGCAGTATTTT. Translated: CSADRGDTQYF.

The CDR3 here is CASSIMNTEAFF. CDR3 in DNA: TGTGCCAGCAGCATCATGAACACTGAAGCTTTCTTT. V usage is TRBV7-9 and J usage is TRBJ1-1; the D is unclear. The CDR3 extends over 12 amino acids. Per the germline V gene, CDR1 is SEHNR and CDR2 is FQNEAQ (reference sequence). Deletions cut 5 bases from V and 0 bases from J, with 4 bases between.

This clone occurred a few times. The chain recombines TRBV5-1 with TRBJ1-2, with 12 bases identical to TRBD1. CDR1 is SGHRS, CDR2 YFSETQ, per germline. The V segment lost 3 bases and the J segment 8 bases; nucleotides outside the gene matches: 8. The CDR3 length is 15 residues. CDR3 residues: CASSWEGQGAEGYTF. CDR3 sequence (DNA): TGCGCCAGCAGCTGGGAGGGACAGGGGGCGGAAGGCTACACCTTC.

The chain recombines TRBV29-1 with TRBJ2-7; TRBD1 might be the D (5 bases). The CDR3 spans 13 residues. Trimming shortened V by 6 bases and J by 0 bases, and 12 bases separated the two germline ends. Germline V CDR1 and CDR2: SQVTM, ANQGSEA. The CDR3 DNA follows: TGCAGCGTGGAATGGACACACTCCTACGAGCAGTACTTC. Protein sequence: CSVEWTHSYEQYF.

The chain recombines TRBV30 with TRBJ2-1, with 9 bases matching TRBD2. From germline, CDR1 is GTSNPN and CDR2 SVGIG (reference sequence). There are 18 residues in the CDR3. The V segment lost 0 bases and the J segment 5 bases; nucleotides outside the gene matches: 14. CDR3 nucleotides: TGTGCCTGGAGTGTATTTCGGGCTGGCGGGAGGGCCCACAATGAGCAGTTCTTC. Residues: CAWSVFRAGGRAHNEQFF. The full variable domain, rest sourced from reference TRBV30 and TRBJ2-1, is SQTIHQWPATLVQPVGSPLSLECTVEGTSNPNLYWYRQAAGRGLQLLFYSVGIGQISSEVPQNLSASRPQDRQFILSSKKLLLSDSGFYLCAWSVFRAGGRAHNEQFFGPGTRLTVL.

The chain couples TRBV7-9 to TRBJ2-2; 8 positions agree with TRBD2. Germline trimming cut 7 bases from V and 3 bases from J; bases unmatched to any gene: 7. Per germline, CDR1 SEHNR and CDR2 FQNEAQ (reference sequence). CDR3 length: 15 residues. CDR3 DNA sequence: TGTGCCAGCACCCCGGGGGGGCGGCACACCGGGGAGCTGTTTTTT. It encodes CASTPGGRHTGELFF.

V gene TRBV2 combines with J gene TRBJ2-5, with a possible D match to TRBD2 (6 bases). V lost 7 bases and J 1 base, leaving 10 bases between the germline ends. The CDR3 loop spans 13 amino acids. CDR1 and CDR2 from the germline V gene are SNHLY and FYNNEI. The CDR3 protein is CASMREPQETQYF. CDR3 bases: TGTGCCAGCATGCGGGAACCCCAAGAGACCCAGTACTTC.

This chain links TRBV29-1 with TRBJ1-5; TRBD1 matches at 7 bases. CDR1 and CDR2 from the germline V gene are SQVTM and ANQGSEA. Trimming at V came to 4 bases and at J to 6 bases, leaving 6 bases not matched to a gene. The CDR3 spans 13 residues. CDR3: CSVVLGGSQPQHF. DNA for the CDR3: TGCAGCGTTGTGCTAGGGGGCAGTCAGCCCCAGCATTTT.

The J gene is TRBJ1-2, the V gene TRBV5-5; D is undetermined. V lost 0 bases, J lost 5 bases, and 5 bases lay in between. The CDR3 has 12 amino acids. Germline CDR1 reads SGHKS; CDR2 reads YYEKEE (reference sequence). In DNA form, the CDR3 reads TGTGCCAGCAGCTTGGACGGGTATGGCTACACCTTC. Its protein is CASSLDGYGYTF.

This clone occurred a few times. V usage is TRBV27 and J usage is TRBJ2-5, with D tentatively TRBD1 (6 bases). The CDR3 sequence is 16 residues long. Trimming cost V 5 bases and J 5 bases, with 21 bases left between them. CDR1 and CDR2 (germline): MNHEY, SMNVEV (reference sequence). Here the CDR3 reads CASSNRLQGYSETQYF. Written as DNA, the CDR3 is TGTGCCAGCAGTAACAGATTACAGGGTTATAGCGAGACCCAGTACTTC.

The rearrangement uses TRBV10-2 and TRBJ2-1, with a possible D match to TRBD1 (6 bases). Between the trimmed V and J ends, which lost 4 bases and 7 bases, there was a span of 14 bases. The length of the CDR3 is 14 residues. The germline V gene encodes CDR1 WSHSY and CDR2 SAAADI. The DNA for the CDR3 is TGCGCCAGCAGTGTCGGGACACTGTTGAATGAGCAGTTCTTC. Translating gives CASSVGTLLNEQFF.

This clone was counted between two and nine times. This chain uses TRBV11-2 with TRBJ2-3; TRBD2 aligns across 9 bases. This CDR3 spans 16 amino acids. J gave up 5 bases and V 4 bases, and 10 bases lay outside the gene matches. Germline assignment: CDR1 SGHAT and CDR2 FQNNGV. The CDR3 DNA sequence: TGTGCCAGCAGCTCGGACCGGACTAGCGTAATAGATACGCAGTATTTT. It yields the protein CASSSDRTSVIDTQYF.

A remark on this clone: One end of the junction does not line up with germline, which may come from a read error. The rearrangement links TRBV11-2 to TRBJ2-7; 7 nucleotides line up with TRBD1. The CDR3 loop spans 14 amino acids. Germline V gives CDR1 SGHAT, CDR2 FQNNGV. The chain's CDR3 is CASSLGGAPYEQYF. CDR3 sequence (DNA): TGTGCCAGCAGTTTAGGGGGCGCCCCCTACGAGCAGTACTTC.